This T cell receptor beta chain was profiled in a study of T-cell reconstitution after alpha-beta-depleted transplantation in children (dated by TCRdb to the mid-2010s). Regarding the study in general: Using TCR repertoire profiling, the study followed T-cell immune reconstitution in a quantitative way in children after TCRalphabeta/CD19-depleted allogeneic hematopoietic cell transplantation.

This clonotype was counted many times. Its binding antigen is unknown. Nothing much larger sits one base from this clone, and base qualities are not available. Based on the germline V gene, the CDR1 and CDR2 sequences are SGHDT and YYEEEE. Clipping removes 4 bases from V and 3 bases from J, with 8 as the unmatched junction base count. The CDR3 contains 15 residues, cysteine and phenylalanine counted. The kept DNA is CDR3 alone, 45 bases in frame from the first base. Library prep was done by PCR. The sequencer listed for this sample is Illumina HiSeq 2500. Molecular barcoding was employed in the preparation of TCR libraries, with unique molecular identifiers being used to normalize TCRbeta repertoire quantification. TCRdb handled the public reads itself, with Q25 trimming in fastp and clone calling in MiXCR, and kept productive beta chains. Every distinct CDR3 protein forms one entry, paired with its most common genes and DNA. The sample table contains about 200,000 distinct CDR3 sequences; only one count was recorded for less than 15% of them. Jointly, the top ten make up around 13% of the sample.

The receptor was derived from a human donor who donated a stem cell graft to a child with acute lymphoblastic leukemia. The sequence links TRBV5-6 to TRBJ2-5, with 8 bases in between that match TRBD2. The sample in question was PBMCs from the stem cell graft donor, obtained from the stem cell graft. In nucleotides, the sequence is TGTGCCAGCAGCCCCGGGGGGGCGGGAGAAGAGACCCAGTACTTC. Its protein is CASSPGGAGEETQYF.